These 16 T cell receptor beta chains share one sample of origin, sequenced in a study of molecular identifiers for immune sequencing clone quantification. TCRdb reprocessed the PCR reads via MiXCR and lists one record per CDR3 protein. The table includes tens of thousands of distinct CDR3 sequences, roughly a fifth detected once. Sample: naive CD8+ T cells from blood, with Jurkat cell RNA spiked in. As for subset: FACS-sorted CD8+CD4-CCR7+CD45RA+ naive T cells. Receptors were obtained from a human donor in good health. Some libraries in this study had Jurkat cell RNA spiked in.

In this sample, this clonotype turned up many times. The V call is TRBV7-2, the J call TRBJ2-1, with D perhaps TRBD2 (5 bases). Germline V gene sequence: CDR1 SGHTA, CDR2 FQGNSA. The CDR3 loop spans 16 amino acids. The V gene lost 5 bases and the J gene lost 1 base, with 15 bases spanning the gap. The DNA of the CDR3 is TGTGCCAGCAGCGCCCCTAGCAGGTTATCCTACAATGAGCAGTTCTTC. It yields the protein CASSAPSRLSYNEQFF.

This clonotype was detected many times. The chain recombines TRBV19 with TRBJ1-1; TRBD1 is a possible D gene (5 bases). The CDR3 runs to 17 residues. Trimming cost V 3 bases and J 0 bases, with 17 bases left between them. Germline CDR1 reads LNHDA; CDR2 reads SQIVND (reference sequence). The CDR3 is CASSIVPLAGLNTEAFF. The CDR3 DNA follows: TGTGCCAGTAGTATCGTCCCGTTGGCAGGGCTGAACACTGAAGCTTTCTTT.

There are many counts of this clonotype. The genes are TRBV7-9 and TRBJ1-1; 11 bases align to TRBD1. V lost 4 bases, J lost 11 bases, and 12 bases stayed unmatched. The germline V gene has CDR1 SEHNR and CDR2 FQNEAQ (reference sequence). The CDR3 length is 15 residues. The CDR3 protein is CASSSRDRGFVGAFF. CDR3 nucleotide sequence: TGTGCCAGCAGCTCCCGGGACAGGGGGTTTGTGGGGGCTTTCTTT.

Points on this clonotype: This may come from a read error, since a much larger clone is one base off. The rearrangement joins TRBV5-3 to TRBJ2-2, with a weak D call TRBD2 (6 bases). TRBV5-3 is marked as an open reading frame, function uncertain. This CDR3 region has 11 residues. As DNA, the CDR3 is TGTGCCAGCACATACACCGGGGGGCTGTTTTTT. This gives the protein CASTYTGGLFF.

This clonotype occurred many times. DNA for the CDR3: TGTGCCAGCAGCCATGGGGCTGAAGCTTTCTTT. Translating gives CASSHGAEAFF. The rearrangement links TRBV3-1 to TRBJ1-1; D unclear. This CDR3 comprises 11 residues. Germline V gene sequence: CDR1 LGHDT, CDR2 YNNKEL (reference sequence). V was pared by 3 bases and J by 6 bases, with 5 bases between.

The gene calls are TRBV2 and TRBJ2-7, with a possible D match to TRBD1 (5 bases). The CDR3 runs 15 residues. Germline V gene lookup returns CDR1 SNHLY and CDR2 FYNNEI. The V and J ends lost 4 bases and 0 bases respectively, with 13 bases between them. This chain's CDR3 is CASSGWGGVSYEQYF. The CDR3 DNA reads TGTGCCAGCAGTGGGTGGGGCGGCGTCTCCTACGAGCAGTACTTC.

This clonotype appeared many times. The CDR3: CASSFWARISSGYEQYF. CDR3 coding DNA: TGTGCCAGCAGTTTTTGGGCCAGGATTTCTTCAGGGTACGAGCAGTACTTC. The chain joins TRBV7-9 to TRBJ2-7; D perhaps matches TRBD1 (5 bases). Germline CDR1 is SEHNR and CDR2 is FQNEAQ (reference sequence). CDR3 size: 17 residues. Trimming took off 6 bases at V and 4 bases at J, with 25 bases between the two ends. The variable domain in full, completed from reference TRBV7-9 and TRBJ2-7, reads DTGVSQNPRHKITKRGQNVTFRCDPISEHNRLYWYRQTLGQGPEFLTYFQNEAQLEKSRLLSDRFSAERPKGSFSTLEIQRTEQGDSAMYLCASSFWARISSGYEQYFGPGTRLTVT.

This clonotype turned up a few times. Written as DNA, the CDR3 is TGCGCCAGCACAAATTTCGGGGACTCCCTCAACAATGAGCAGTTCTTC. This translates into CASTNFGDSLNNEQFF. This chain joins TRBV4-1 and TRBJ2-1, with D tentatively TRBD2 (6 bases). This CDR3 region has 16 residues. With 7 bases removed from V and 5 bases from J, the gap between germline ends came to 21 bases. Germline-derived CDR1 and CDR2 are MGHRA and YSYEKL.

Concerning this clonotype: An end of the junction differs from the germline gene, which may be a read error. This chain uses TRBV20-1 with TRBJ2-1; 7 positions agree with TRBD2. Per germline, CDR1 DFQATT and CDR2 SNEGSKA (reference sequence). This CDR3 has 17 amino acids. CDR3 in DNA: TGCGGTGCTAGACGGTCCGTTACTAGCGAAGTAGGCAATGAGCAGTTCTTC. Translation: CGARRSVTSEVGNEQFF.

This clonotype was seen more than once but under ten times. The chain joins TRBV6-2 or TRBV6-3 to TRBJ2-1; D is uncertain. The V gene's germline CDR1 is MNHEY and CDR2 SVGEGT. V was shortened by 5 bases and J by 0 bases, with 20 bases between the two germline ends. The CDR3 length is 18 residues. CDR3 loop: CASSNPHSAESSYNEQFF. The CDR3 DNA is TGTGCCAGCAGTAATCCCCACAGCGCCGAGTCCTCCTACAATGAGCAGTTCTTC.

This clonotype occurred many times. The chain links TRBV12-3 or TRBV12-4 to TRBJ1-2, with TRBD1 matching 7 bases. J was trimmed by 4 bases and V by 6 bases; bases with no gene match: 5. The CDR3 is 13 amino acids. Here the CDR3 reads CASSRGYTYGYTF. The CDR3 nucleotides read TGTGCCAGCAGCAGGGGGTATACCTATGGCTACACCTTC.

This clonotype was detected only a few times. This rearrangement joins TRBV4-2 to TRBJ2-1; D is possibly TRBD1 (6 bases). The ends were cut back, 2 bases at V and 5 bases at J, with 7 bases in the middle. Looked up from germline, CDR1 is LGHNA and CDR2 is YNFKEQ. The CDR3 is 13 amino acids. The CDR3 sequence: CASSQWTDNEQFF. CDR3 coding DNA: TGTGCCAGCAGCCAATGGACAGACAATGAGCAGTTCTTC.

The sample holds many counts of this clonotype. V and J are TRBV7-2 and TRBJ2-1; tentatively, D is TRBD1 (5 bases). V lost 5 bases and J 8 bases, leaving 10 bases between the germline ends. CDR1 SGHTA and CDR2 FQGNSA come from the germline V gene. The CDR3 has 12 residues. As DNA, the CDR3 is TGTGCCAGCAGCCCTCAGGGCTATGAGCAGTTCTTC. Protein: CASSPQGYEQFF. The whole variable domain, remainder taken from reference TRBV7-2 and TRBJ2-1, is GAGVSQSPSNKVTEKGKDVELRCDPISGHTALYWYRQSLGQGLEFLIYFQGNSAPDKSGLPSDRFSAERTGGSVSTLTIQRTQQEDSAVYLCASSPQGYEQFFGPGTRLTVL.

This clonotype appeared many times. The chain uses TRBV5-1 and TRBJ2-5; 10 bases fit TRBD2. Germline CDR1 and CDR2: SGHRS and YFSETQ. Germline trimming cut 1 base from V and 4 bases from J; bases unmatched to any gene: 10. The CDR3 covers 17 residues. CDR3 nucleotide sequence: TGCGCCAGCAGCTTGTCGGCTAGCGGGAGTCAGGGAGAGACCCAGTACTTC. Its translation: CASSLSASGSQGETQYF.

This clonotype was detected only a few times. The rearrangement links TRBV15 to TRBJ2-7, with D hard to call. Germline values: CDR1 LNHNV, CDR2 YYDKDF (reference sequence). There are 13 residues in the CDR3. V lost 0 bases, J lost 5 bases, and 8 bases lay in between. Written as DNA, the CDR3 is TGTGCCACCAGCAGAGATTTTGGGGACGAGCAGTACTTC. It specifies CATSRDFGDEQYF.

This clonotype was seen ten or more times. The J gene is TRBJ2-7, the V gene TRBV10-3; D may be TRBD2 (5 bases). This CDR3 comprises 12 residues. Germline lookup yields CDR1 ENHRY and CDR2 SYGVKD. V was clipped by 7 bases and J by 2 bases, with 9 bases between them. The CDR3 sequence is CAINSGTYEQYF. For the CDR3, the DNA is TGTGCCATCAACAGCGGTACCTACGAGCAGTACTTC.